The 5 T cell receptor beta chains in this list originate from one sample, sequenced in a study of T cells after posttransplantation cyclophosphamide. Assay: immunoSEQ multiplex PCR; the TCRdb copy retains only in-frame clones and omits some. This table has 9,500 to 15,000 clones, roughly four fifths appearing once. Sampled 1 year posttransplant, controls received myeloablative marrow transplants, methotrexate and a calcineurin inhibitor. Here the sequenced sample was PBMCs, taken about 350 days after allogeneic stem cell transplant with calcineurin inhibitor and methotrexate. The receptors shown here come from a male patient aged 25-45 years who received an allogeneic stem cell transplant from an unrelated donor, was CMV-positive, and had acute GVHD only. These T cells may partly come from the graft donor.

The sample holds a few counts of this clone. The chain has TRBV11-3 and TRBJ2-2, with 8 bases aligning to TRBD2. The CDR3 has 15 residues. The V gene end was trimmed by 5 bases and the J gene end by 7 bases; junction bases not matched to a gene: 9. CDR1 and CDR2 from the germline V gene are SGHNT and YENEEA. The DNA of the CDR3 is TGTGCCAGCAGCATCCCGGGACTAGGTGTCGGGGAGCTGTTTTTT. Translation gives CASSIPGLGVGELFF.

In DNA form, the CDR3 reads TGCGCCAGCAGCTTGGTAGCTAGTCCATCAAGCAGCTCCTACAATGAGCAGTTCTTC. This translates into CASSLVASPSSSSYNEQFF. The chain couples TRBV5-1 to TRBJ2-1; no clear D gene. Germline V gene data show CDR1 as SGHRS and CDR2 as YFSETQ. The length of the CDR3 is 19 residues. The V gene lost 0 bases and the J gene lost 0 bases, with 19 bases spanning the gap. The whole variable domain, remainder taken from reference TRBV5-1 and TRBJ2-1, is KAGVTQTPRYLIKTRGQQVTLSCSPISGHRSVSWYQQTPGQGLQFLFEYFSETQRNKGNFPGRFSGRQFSNSRSEMNVSTLELGDSALYLCASSLVASPSSSSYNEQFFGPGTRLTVL.

V gene TRBV2 combines with J gene TRBJ1-1; 7 bases are shared with TRBD1. Looked up from germline, CDR1 is SNHLY and CDR2 is FYNNEI. The length of the CDR3 is 15 residues. With 6 bases clipped from V and 1 base from J, the junction kept 8 bases outside the gene matches. CDR3 protein: CASSRGWVKNTEAFF. As DNA, the CDR3 is TGTGCCAGCAGCAGGGGGTGGGTTAAGAACACTGAAGCTTTCTTT. Looking up the rest from reference TRBV2 and TRBJ1-1 gives the full variable domain: EPEVTQTPSHQVTQMGQEVILRCVPISNHLYFYWYRQILGQKVEFLVSFYNNEISEKSEIFDDQFSVERPDGSNFTLKIRSTKLEDSAMYFCASSRGWVKNTEAFFGQGTRLTVV.

This clone was observed a handful of times. CDR3 amino acids: CAISTSGGTDTQYF. CDR3 bases: TGTGCCATCAGTACTAGCGGGGGAACAGATACGCAGTATTTT. The V call is TRBV10-3, the J call TRBJ2-3; 11 bases match TRBD2. There are 14 residues in the CDR3. V lost 5 bases, J lost 3 bases, and 1 base stayed unmatched. The germline CDR1 and CDR2 sequences are ENHRY and SYGVKD.

J is TRBJ2-7 and V is TRBV29-1; TRBD2 matches at 8 bases. The junction had 9 bases not matched to a gene; V was cut back by 3 bases and J by 2 bases. CDR1 and CDR2 (germline): SQVTM, ANQGSEA. This CDR3 is 15 amino acids long. The CDR3 DNA reads as TGCAGCGTTGAGGATGGACTAGCTCAACCCTACGAGCAGTACTTC. Translating gives CSVEDGLAQPYEQYF.